This T cell receptor (beta chain) was documented in a study of shared clonotypes between healthy human individuals. Overall study: Per-donor plates numbered three CD4 naive, three CD4 memory, two CD8 naive and one CD8 memory.

Data came from immunoSEQ multiplex PCR; TCRdb stores just in-frame clones and leaves some out. The table includes some 690,000 clones, around 90% detected once. Notes on this clone: The antigen remains undetermined.

General study findings and limits: In contrast to clonotypes shared by all four donors, non-shared clonotypes had lower generation probabilities.

The CDR3 totals 12 residues. The germline CDR1 and CDR2 sequences are MNHEY and SVGAGI. V was clipped by 4 bases and J by 7 bases, with 7 bases between them. The sequencing input was memory CD8+ T cells from PBMCs. Subset given: CD45RO+ cells pooled with CCR7-negative TemRA cells. This receptor was obtained from a man between 18 and 35 years old in good health. Some clones in this sample may be carry-over from other donors' samples. This chain connects TRBV6-5 to TRBJ1-4; D ambiguous. The CDR3 nucleotides read TGTGCCAGCAGTTCGGGCCTTGAAAAACTGTTTTTT. Translated: CASSSGLEKLFF.